Listed below are T cell receptor beta chains from one sample, sequenced in a study of T cell repertoires and Cas9 in healthy adults. Clones were read by immunoSEQ multiplex PCR, and TCRdb kept only the in-frame ones, dropping some. Of approximately 22,000 clones in the sample, 80% to 95% were seen once. The material sequenced was CD4+ effector T cells (CD127+, CD25-, CD137-, CD154-) from PBMCs; culture status not recorded. The receptor set was obtained from a human donor in good health. CDR3s leave out the opening cysteine and the closing phenylalanine or tryptophan. Fields, in order: J gene, V gene, CDR3 protein.

J: TRBJ2-1
V: TRBV7-2
CDR3: ASSPRTGAYNEQF

J: TRBJ1-2
V: TRBV10-3
CDR3: AITPGTGYGYT

J: TRBJ1-5
V: TRBV27
CDR3: ASSLGTEHNQPQH

J: TRBJ2-5
V: TRBV10-3
CDR3: AIRGFGWETQY

J: TRBJ2-2
V: TRBV6-1
CDR3: ASSETVRPGELF

J: TRBJ1-1
V: TRBV29-1
CDR3: SARDTEAF

J: TRBJ1-1
V: TRBV19
CDR3: ASSRLYTEAF

J: TRBJ1-1
V: TRBV5-6
CDR3: ASSLGGPPLEAF

J: TRBJ1-2
V: TRBV6-5
CDR3: ASSLLRLGGGYT

J: TRBJ1-2
V: TRBV29-1
CDR3: SAGTGTRYGYT

J: TRBJ2-7
V: TRBV4-1
CDR3: ASSQDMQDRKEQY

J: TRBJ2-1
V: TRBV10-3
CDR3: AISTGTPTYNEQF

J: TRBJ1-2
V: TRBV7-8
CDR3: ASSYTGGPSGYGYT

J: TRBJ2-5
V: TRBV5-1
CDR3: ASSREETQY

J: TRBJ1-6
V: TRBV18
CDR3: ASSPSYNSPLH

J: TRBJ2-2
V: TRBV5-1
CDR3: ASSWDLGSDTGELF

J: TRBJ2-2
V: TRBV7-2
CDR3: ASSLRTNGELF

J: TRBJ2-2
V: TRBV5-1
CDR3: ASLENGELF

J: TRBJ2-3
V: TRBV9
CDR3: ASSVAVGLGDTQY

J: TRBJ2-2
V: TRBV7-8
CDR3: ASSPSGAGAGELF

J: TRBJ2-1
V: TRBV9
CDR3: ASSVAGINEQF

J: TRBJ2-7
V: TRBV9
CDR3: ASSVRFESYEQY

J: TRBJ1-1
V: TRBV5-1
CDR3: ASSSEGRGPIESEAF

J: TRBJ2-4
V: TRBV7-2
CDR3: ASSLVPGRWNIQY

J: TRBJ1-4
V: TRBV27
CDR3: ASSLFWGGDELF

J: TRBJ2-5
V: TRBV30
CDR3: AWAPGREETQY

J: TRBJ2-3
V: TRBV6-5
CDR3: ASRLAGADTQY

J: TRBJ2-2
V: TRBV7-7
CDR3: ASSLAGGRRVGELF

J: TRBJ2-7
V: TRBV7-9
CDR3: ASSIGQTADH

J: TRBJ2-1
V: TRBV9
CDR3: ASSPGLESGEQF

J: TRBJ2-1
V: TRBV19
CDR3: ASSPYRGPNNEQF

J: TRBJ2-2
V: TRBV28
CDR3: ASSSGTANTGELF

J: TRBJ1-4
V: TRBV6-1
CDR3: ASTTGFNEKLF

J: TRBJ2-1
V: TRBV29-1
CDR3: SVEEDEQF

J: TRBJ2-1
V: TRBV19
CDR3: ASHGGLVREQF

J: TRBJ2-1
V: TRBV19
CDR3: ATSPQGGHEQF

J: TRBJ2-1
V: TRBV7-3
CDR3: ASSRDSPSSYNEQF

J: TRBJ2-4
V: TRBV7-2
CDR3: ASSFFGGLAKNIQY

J: TRBJ2-1
V: TRBV5-4
CDR3: ASRGIGSGEQF

J: TRBJ1-6
V: TRBV5-6
CDR3: ASRRTGGIYNSPLH

J: TRBJ1-1
V: TRBV7-6
CDR3: ASSSAGGNTEAF

J: TRBJ1-2
V: TRBV4-3
CDR3: ASSQVSGLSGYT

J: TRBJ1-1
V: TRBV18
CDR3: ASSPQGIENTEAF

J: TRBJ2-7
V: TRBV7-2
CDR3: ASSFVGVDEQY

J: TRBJ1-2
V: TRBV28
CDR3: ASNPGPSYGYT

J: TRBJ1-1
V: TRBV10-3
CDR3: AIRHETENTEAF

J: TRBJ1-1
V: TRBV10-1
CDR3: ASSESALPSTEAF

J: TRBJ1-2
V: TRBV7-8
CDR3: ASRNSPVSGYT

J: TRBJ2-7
V: TRBV9
CDR3: ASSAQAQGAYEQY

J: TRBJ2-5
V: TRBV11-3
CDR3: ASSLRTGEQETQY